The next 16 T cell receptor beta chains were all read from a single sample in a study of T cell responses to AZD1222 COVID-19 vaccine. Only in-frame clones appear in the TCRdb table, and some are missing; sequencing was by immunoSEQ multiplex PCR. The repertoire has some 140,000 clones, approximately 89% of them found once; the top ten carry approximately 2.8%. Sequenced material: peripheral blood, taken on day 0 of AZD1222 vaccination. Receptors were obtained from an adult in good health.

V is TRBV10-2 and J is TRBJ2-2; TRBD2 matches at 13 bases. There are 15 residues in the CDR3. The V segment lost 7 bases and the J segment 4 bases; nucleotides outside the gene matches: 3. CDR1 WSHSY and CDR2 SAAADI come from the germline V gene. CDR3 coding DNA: TGCGCCAGCACCGGGACTAGCGGGGCCACCGGGGAGCTGTTTTTT. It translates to CASTGTSGATGELFF.

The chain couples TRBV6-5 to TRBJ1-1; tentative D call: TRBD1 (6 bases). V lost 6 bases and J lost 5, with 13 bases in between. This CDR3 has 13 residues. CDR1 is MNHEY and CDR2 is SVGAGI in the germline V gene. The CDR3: CASRQGWNTEAFF. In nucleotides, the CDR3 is TGTGCCAGCAGACAGGGATGGAATACTGAAGCTTTCTTT.

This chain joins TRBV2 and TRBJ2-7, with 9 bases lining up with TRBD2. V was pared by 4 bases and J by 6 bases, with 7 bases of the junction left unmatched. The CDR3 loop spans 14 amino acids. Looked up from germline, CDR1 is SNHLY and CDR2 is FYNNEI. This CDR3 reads CASSVRREGLEQYF. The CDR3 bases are TGTGCCAGCAGTGTCAGGCGGGAGGGACTCGAGCAGTACTTC.

In DNA, the CDR3 is TGTGCCAGCAGCGGAGAAGGGACAGGGCACTACGAGCAGTACTTC. It codes for CASSGEGTGHYEQYF. The rearrangement links TRBV9 to TRBJ2-7, with TRBD1 matching over 9 bases. V was pared by 3 bases and J by 3 bases, with 7 bases of the junction left unmatched. The germline V gene has CDR1 SGDLS and CDR2 YYNGEE. The CDR3 runs 15 residues. Based on the CDR3 plus reference TRBV9 and TRBJ2-7, the full variable domain is DSGVTQTPKHLITATGQRVTLRCSPRSGDLSVYWYQQSLDQGLQFLIQYYNGEERAKGNILERFSAQQFPDLHSELNLSSLELGDSALYFCASSGEGTGHYEQYFGPGTRLTVT.

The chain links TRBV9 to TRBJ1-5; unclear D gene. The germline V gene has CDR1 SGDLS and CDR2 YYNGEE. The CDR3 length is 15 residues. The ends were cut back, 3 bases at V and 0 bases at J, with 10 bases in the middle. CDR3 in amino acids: CASSGWTYSNQPQHF. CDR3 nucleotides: TGTGCCAGCAGCGGATGGACGTATAGCAATCAGCCCCAGCATTTT.

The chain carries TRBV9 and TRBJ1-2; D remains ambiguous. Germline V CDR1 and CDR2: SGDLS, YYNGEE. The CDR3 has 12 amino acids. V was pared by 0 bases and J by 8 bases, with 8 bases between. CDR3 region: CASSVGGGGYTF. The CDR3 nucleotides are TGTGCCAGCAGCGTAGGGGGAGGAGGCTACACCTTC.

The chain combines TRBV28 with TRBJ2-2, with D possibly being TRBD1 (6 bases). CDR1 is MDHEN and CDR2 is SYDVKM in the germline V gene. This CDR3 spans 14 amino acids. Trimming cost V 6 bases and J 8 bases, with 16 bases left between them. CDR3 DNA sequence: TGTGCCAGCAGGCCGACAGGAACGGGGGGGGAGCTGTTTTTT. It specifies CASRPTGTGGELFF.

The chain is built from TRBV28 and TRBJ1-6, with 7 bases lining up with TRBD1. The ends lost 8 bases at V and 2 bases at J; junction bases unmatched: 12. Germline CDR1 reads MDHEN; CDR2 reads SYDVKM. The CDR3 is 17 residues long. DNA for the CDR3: TGTGCCAGCTACTCCCCCGGGACAGCAACCTATAATTCACCCCTCCACTTT. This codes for CASYSPGTATYNSPLHF.

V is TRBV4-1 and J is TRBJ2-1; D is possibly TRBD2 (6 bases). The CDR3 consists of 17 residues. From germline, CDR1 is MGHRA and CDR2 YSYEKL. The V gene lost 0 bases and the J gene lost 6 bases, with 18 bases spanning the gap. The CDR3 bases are TGCGCCAGCAGCCAAGACAGGCGGGGACCCACCTTCAATGAGCAGTTCTTC. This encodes CASSQDRRGPTFNEQFF.

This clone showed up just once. The CDR3 spells CASSVGIVGETQYF. The CDR3 DNA is TGTGCCAGCAGCGTAGGAATAGTCGGGGAGACCCAGTACTTC. The chain carries TRBV9 and TRBJ2-5; no firm D call. The germline CDR1 and CDR2 sequences are SGDLS and YYNGEE. The CDR3 has 14 amino acids. Trimming took off 0 bases at V and 5 bases at J, with 11 bases between the two ends.

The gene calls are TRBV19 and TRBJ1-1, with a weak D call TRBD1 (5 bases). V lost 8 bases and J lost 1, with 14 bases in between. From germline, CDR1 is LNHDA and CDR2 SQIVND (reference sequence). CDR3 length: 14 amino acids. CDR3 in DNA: TGTGCCAGTTCCCTTGGGAGGGGGAACACTGAAGCTTTCTTT. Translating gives CASSLGRGNTEAFF.

CDR3 residues: CASSLGGTGVQETQYF. The CDR3 bases are TGCGCCAGCAGCTTAGGTGGGACAGGGGTCCAAGAGACCCAGTACTTC. The chain joins TRBV5-1 to TRBJ2-5, with 10 bases identical to TRBD1. The CDR3 is 16 residues long. Germline CDR1 reads SGHRS; CDR2 reads YFSETQ. Losses at the gene ends were 2 bases for V and 1 base for J; bases not matched to a gene: 5.

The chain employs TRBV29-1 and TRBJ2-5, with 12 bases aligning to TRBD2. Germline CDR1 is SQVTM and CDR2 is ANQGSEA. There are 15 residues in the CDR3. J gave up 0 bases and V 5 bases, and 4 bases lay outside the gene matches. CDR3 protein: CSVLGLAGYQETQYF. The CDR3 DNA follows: TGCAGCGTTCTCGGACTAGCGGGGTACCAAGAGACCCAGTACTTC.

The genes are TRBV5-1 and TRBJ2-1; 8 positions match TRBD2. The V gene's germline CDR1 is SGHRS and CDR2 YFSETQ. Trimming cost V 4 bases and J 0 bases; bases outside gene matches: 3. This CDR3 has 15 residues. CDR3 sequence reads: CASSQSGSSYNEQFF. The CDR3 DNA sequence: TGCGCCAGCAGCCAAAGCGGGAGCTCCTACAATGAGCAGTTCTTC.

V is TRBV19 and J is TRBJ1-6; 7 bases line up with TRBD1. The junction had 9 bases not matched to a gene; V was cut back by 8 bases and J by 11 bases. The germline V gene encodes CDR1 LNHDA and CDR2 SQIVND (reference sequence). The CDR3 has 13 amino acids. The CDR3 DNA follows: TGTGCCAGTGGAGACAGGGATTTGACACCCCTCCACTTT. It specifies CASGDRDLTPLHF. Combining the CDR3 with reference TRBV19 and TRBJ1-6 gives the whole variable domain DGGITQSPKYLFRKEGQNVTLSCEQNLNHDAMYWYRQDPGQGLRLIYYSQIVNDFQKGDIAEGYSVSREKKESFPLTVTSAQKNPTAFYLCASGDRDLTPLHFGNGTRLTVT.

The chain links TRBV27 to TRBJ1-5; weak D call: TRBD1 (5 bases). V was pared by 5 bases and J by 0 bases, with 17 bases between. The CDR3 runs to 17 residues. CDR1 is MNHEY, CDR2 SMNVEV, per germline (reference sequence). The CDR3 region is CASSRQGEEYSNQPQHF. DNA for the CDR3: TGTGCCAGCAGTAGGCAGGGTGAGGAATATAGCAATCAGCCCCAGCATTTT.